This is a list of T cell receptor beta chains from one sample in a study of shared clonotypes between healthy human individuals. Sequenced by immunoSEQ multiplex PCR; TCRdb stores in-frame clones only, minus some. The sample contains about 2,100,000 clones, about 92% of which appear only once. The specimen was naive CD8+ T cells from PBMCs. These receptors were collected from a man between 18 and 29 years old in good health. Some clones in this sample may be carry-over from other donors' samples. The CDR3 runs from the conserved cysteine through the conserved F or W. D genes are given only for firm matches. Size tells how often a clone was seen (once, few, many) or the class of an expanded clone, and some rows leave it out.

CASSSRQGGPEAFF,TGTGCCAGCAGCTCGCGACAGGGCGGTCCTGAAGCTTTCTTT,TRBV7-9,TRBD1,TRBJ1-1,-
CAWDGSAQPLMNYGYTF,TGTGCCTGGGACGGTTCGGCACAGCCGCTAATGAACTATGGCTACACCTTC,TRBV30,-,TRBJ1-2,-
CATSSGGSPYEQYF,TGTGCCACCAGCTCCGGGGGGTCCCCCTACGAGCAGTACTTC,TRBV15,TRBD2,TRBJ2-7,-
CATSRDLGEESYEQYF,TGTGCCACCAGCAGAGATCTTGGGGAAGAGTCCTACGAGCAGTACTTC,TRBV15,-,TRBJ2-7,-
CASSESIGTVQETQYF,TGTGCCAGCAGTGAATCGATAGGGACAGTCCAGGAGACCCAGTACTTC,TRBV25-1,TRBD1,TRBJ2-5,-
CASSIRGAGAGYTF,TGTGCCAGCAGCATCAGGGGTGCAGGGGCTGGCTACACCTTC,TRBV28,-,TRBJ1-2,-
CASSIAGRAAADTQYF,TGTGCCAGTAGTATAGCCGGGAGGGCCGCCGCAGATACGCAGTATTTT,TRBV19,TRBD2,TRBJ2-3,-
CASRTIGSFNEQFF,TGTGCCAGCAGGACGATAGGGTCCTTCAATGAGCAGTTCTTC,TRBV6-5,-,TRBJ2-1,-
CASSSRLAVNYNEQFF,TGTGCCAGCAGCTCGCGACTAGCGGTAAACTACAATGAGCAGTTCTTC,TRBV9,TRBD2,TRBJ2-1,-
CASSITGSNTEAFF,TGTGCCAGCAGCATAACAGGGAGTAACACTGAAGCTTTCTTT,TRBV7-9,-,TRBJ1-1,-
CASSLSQGNYGYTF,TGTGCCAGCAGTTTATCTCAGGGGAACTATGGCTACACCTTC,TRBV27,-,TRBJ1-2,-
CASSQGTGGRAEQFF,TGCGCCAGCAGCCAAGGTACGGGAGGGCGGGCTGAGCAGTTCTTC,TRBV4-1,TRBD2,TRBJ2-1,-
CASSFQREGPEQYF,TGTGCCAGCAGTTTTCAGCGGGAGGGACCCGAGCAGTACTTC,TRBV27,TRBD2,TRBJ2-7,-
CAMEAGSHYEQYF,TGTGCCATGGAGGCAGGGAGCCACTACGAGCAGTACTTC,TRBV7-9,-,TRBJ2-7,-
CASSPTLGRNTEAFF,TGTGCCAGCAGTCCCACCCTCGGGAGGAACACTGAAGCTTTCTTT,TRBV2,-,TRBJ1-1,-
CASSPKPNYGYTF,TGTGCCAGCAGCCCAAAGCCTAACTATGGCTACACCTTC,TRBV11-2,-,TRBJ1-2,-
CASSPTGEGIQYF,TGTGCCAGCAGCCCCACCGGGGAGGGCATTCAGTACTTC,TRBV6-5,TRBD2,TRBJ2-4,-
CATSPRAARPDTQYF,TGTGCCACCAGCCCACGGGCTGCCAGGCCAGATACGCAGTATTTT,TRBV15,-,TRBJ2-3,-
CASSLEGEGTGELFF,TGTGCCAGCAGTTTGGAGGGGGAGGGCACCGGGGAGCTGTTTTTT,TRBV28,-,TRBJ2-2,-
CASSPIWNEQFF,TGTGCCAGCAGCCCCATATGGAATGAGCAGTTCTTC,TRBV7-8,-,TRBJ2-1,-
CASSLVGLAGINEQFF,TGTGCCAGCAGCTTAGTAGGACTAGCGGGGATCAATGAGCAGTTCTTC,TRBV7-3,TRBD2,TRBJ2-1,-
CASGGDSYNEQFF,TGTGCCAGCGGGGGTGACTCCTACAATGAGCAGTTCTTC,TRBV28,-,TRBJ2-1,-
CASSLGQNQPQHF,TGTGCCAGCAGCCTGGGGCAGAATCAGCCCCAGCATTTT,TRBV27,-,TRBJ1-5,-
CASSEPGLAPPGELFF,TGTGCCAGCAGTGAACCGGGACTAGCGCCGCCCGGGGAGCTGTTTTTT,TRBV6-4,TRBD2,TRBJ2-2,-
CASSGVSGETQYF,TGCGCCAGCTCGGGGGTCTCTGGAGAGACCCAGTACTTC,TRBV5-1,-,TRBJ2-5,-
CASSDGGETQYF,TGTGCCAGCAGTGACGGGGGGGAGACCCAGTACTTC,TRBV6-4,-,TRBJ2-5,-
CASNKDGIRTDTQYF,TGTGCCAGCAACAAGGACGGGATCCGCACAGATACGCAGTATTTT,TRBV7-3,-,TRBJ2-3,-
CASSWYGQDNEKLFF,TGTGCCAGCAGCTGGTACGGACAGGACAATGAAAAACTGTTTTTT,TRBV5-4,TRBD1,TRBJ1-4,-
CASKGGTEAFF,TGTGCCAGCAAAGGGGGCACTGAAGCTTTCTTT,TRBV28,-,TRBJ1-1,few
CASRNGGLAENTGELFF,TGTGCCAGCAGAAATGGCGGACTAGCGGAAAACACCGGGGAGCTGTTTTTT,TRBV11-2,TRBD2,TRBJ2-2,-
CASSQRIAGLPQETQYF,TGCGCCAGCAGCCAACGGATAGCGGGACTTCCCCAAGAGACCCAGTACTTC,TRBV4-1,TRBD2,TRBJ2-5,-
CASSIGLYSPVEQFF,TGTGCCAGCAGCATAGGACTTTACTCCCCCGTTGAGCAGTTCTTC,TRBV5-6,-,TRBJ2-1,-
CASSAPGQGVQETQYF,TGTGCCAGCAGTGCTCCGGGACAGGGCGTTCAAGAGACCCAGTACTTC,TRBV27,TRBD1,TRBJ2-5,-
CASCSSSGVNSYEQYF,TGTGCCAGCTGTAGCTCTAGCGGGGTAAACTCCTACGAGCAGTACTTC,TRBV21-1,-,TRBJ2-7,few
CASSRGHPTPSGELFF,TGTGCCAGCAGCCGTGGACACCCCACCCCCTCCGGGGAGCTGTTTTTT,TRBV7-2,-,TRBJ2-2,-
CASSPERGYEQYF,TGCGCCAGCAGCCCTGAAAGGGGGTACGAGCAGTACTTC,TRBV4-3,-,TRBJ2-7,-
CASSPNPRDGWDYGYTF,TGTGCCAGCAGCCCCAACCCCCGGGACGGGTGGGACTATGGCTACACCTTC,TRBV7-6,-,TRBJ1-2,-
CAWSVGGNTIYF,TGTGCCTGGAGTGTAGGGGGAAACACCATATATTTT,TRBV30,-,TRBJ1-3,-
CASSEGLAGWDEQFF,TGCGCCAGCAGTGAGGGCCTAGCGGGATGGGATGAGCAGTTCTTC,TRBV10-1,TRBD2,TRBJ2-1,once
CASSFGAGNEKLFF,TGTGCCAGCAGCTTTGGGGCAGGAAATGAAAAACTGTTTTTT,TRBV5-5,-,TRBJ1-4,few
CASSLSLDPAVTQYF,TGTGCCAGCAGCTTAAGTCTGGACCCGGCTGTGACCCAGTACTTC,TRBV7-6,-,TRBJ2-5,-
CASSWIQKNYGYTF,TGTGCCAGCAGTTGGATACAGAAAAACTATGGCTACACCTTC,TRBV6-5,-,TRBJ1-2,-
CSANAMNTEAFF,TGCAGCGCAAACGCAATGAACACTGAAGCTTTCTTT,TRBV29-1,-,TRBJ1-1,few
CASSEVGDWWNQPQHF,TGCGCCAGCAGTGAGGTTGGGGACTGGTGGAATCAGCCCCAGCATTTT,TRBV10-2,-,TRBJ1-5,-
CASSLEGQLLSGANVLTF,TGTGCCAGCAGCCTTGAGGGACAGCTTCTCTCTGGGGCCAACGTCCTGACTTTC,TRBV11-2,TRBD1,TRBJ2-6,-
CAWSVFGEGYRSGYTF,TGTGCCTGGAGTGTGTTTGGGGAGGGATATCGAAGTGGCTACACCTTC,TRBV30,-,TRBJ1-2,once
CASSPRAGGGNNEQFF,TGTGCCAGCAGCCCCCGGGCGGGAGGGGGAAACAATGAGCAGTTCTTC,TRBV14,TRBD2,TRBJ2-1,-
CASSVGLSTEAFF,TGTGCCAGCAGCGTAGGGCTGAGTACTGAAGCTTTCTTT,TRBV9,-,TRBJ1-1,-
CASSVASHYGYTF,TGTGCCAGCAGCGTAGCTAGCCACTATGGCTACACCTTC,TRBV9,-,TRBJ1-2,-
CASSPAPGVYNEQFF,TGTGCCAGCAGCCCGGCCCCGGGGGTCTACAATGAGCAGTTCTTC,TRBV27,-,TRBJ2-1,-
CAWSETSGWGMRETQYF,TGTGCCTGGAGTGAGACTAGCGGGTGGGGTATGAGAGAGACCCAGTACTTC,TRBV30,TRBD2,TRBJ2-5,-
CASSLATAFF,TGTGCCAGCAGCTTAGCAACAGCTTTCTTT,TRBV7-9,-,TRBJ1-1,-
CASSLTKGSYEQYF,TGTGCCAGCAGCTTAACTAAGGGGTCCTACGAGCAGTACTTC,TRBV7-3,-,TRBJ2-7,-
CASSPPTFSGANVLTF,TGTGCCAGCTCACCGCCAACGTTCTCTGGGGCCAACGTCCTGACTTTC,TRBV18,-,TRBJ2-6,-
CASSYSSNYGYTF,TGTGCCAGCAGTTATAGTTCCAACTATGGCTACACCTTC,TRBV27,-,TRBJ1-2,-